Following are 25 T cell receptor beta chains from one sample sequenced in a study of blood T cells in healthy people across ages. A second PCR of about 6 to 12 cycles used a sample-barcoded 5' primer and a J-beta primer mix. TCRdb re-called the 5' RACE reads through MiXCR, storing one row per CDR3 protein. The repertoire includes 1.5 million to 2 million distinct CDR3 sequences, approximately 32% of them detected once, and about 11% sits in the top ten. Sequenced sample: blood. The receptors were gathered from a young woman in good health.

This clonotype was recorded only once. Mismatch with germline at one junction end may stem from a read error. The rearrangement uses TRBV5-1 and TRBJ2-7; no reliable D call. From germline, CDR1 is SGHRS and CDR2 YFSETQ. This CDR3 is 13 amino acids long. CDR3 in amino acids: CARSLTGVYEQYF. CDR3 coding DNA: TGCGCCCGCAGCTTAACCGGAGTTTACGAGCAGTACTTC.

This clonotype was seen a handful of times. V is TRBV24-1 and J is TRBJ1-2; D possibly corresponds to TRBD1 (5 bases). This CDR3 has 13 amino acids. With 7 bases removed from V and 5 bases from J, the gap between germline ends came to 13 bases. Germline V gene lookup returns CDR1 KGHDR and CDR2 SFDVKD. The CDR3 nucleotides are TGTGCCACCAGCCGGGACGAGACTTATGGCTACACCTTC. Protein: CATSRDETYGYTF.

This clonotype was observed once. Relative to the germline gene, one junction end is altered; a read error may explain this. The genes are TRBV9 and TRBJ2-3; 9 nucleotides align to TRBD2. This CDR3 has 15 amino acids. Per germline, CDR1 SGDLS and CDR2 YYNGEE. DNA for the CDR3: TGTTCCAGCAGCGTACGCGCGGGAGGGACAGATACGCAGTATTTT. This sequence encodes CSSSVRAGGTDTQYF.

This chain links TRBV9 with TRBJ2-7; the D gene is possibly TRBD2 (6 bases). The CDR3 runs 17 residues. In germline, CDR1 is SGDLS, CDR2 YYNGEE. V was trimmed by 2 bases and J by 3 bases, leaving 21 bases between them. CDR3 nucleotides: TGTGCCAGCAGCGTCGGAGGAGGGGAAAGTTATCGCTACGAGCAGTACTTC. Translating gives CASSVGGGESYRYEQYF.

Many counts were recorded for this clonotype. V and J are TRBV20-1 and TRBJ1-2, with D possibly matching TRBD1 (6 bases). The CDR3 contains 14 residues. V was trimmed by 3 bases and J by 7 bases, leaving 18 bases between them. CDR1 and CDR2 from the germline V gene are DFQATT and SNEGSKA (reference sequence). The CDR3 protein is CSARAHHGGSGYTF. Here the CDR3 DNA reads TGCAGTGCTAGGGCCCATCATGGGGGCTCTGGCTACACCTTC.

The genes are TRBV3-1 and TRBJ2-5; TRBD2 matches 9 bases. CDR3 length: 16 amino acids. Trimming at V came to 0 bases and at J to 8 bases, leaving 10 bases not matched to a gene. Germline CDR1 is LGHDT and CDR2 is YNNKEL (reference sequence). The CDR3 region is CASSQERVLAGVTQYF. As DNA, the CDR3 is TGTGCCAGCAGCCAAGAAAGGGTACTAGCGGGTGTTACCCAGTACTTC.

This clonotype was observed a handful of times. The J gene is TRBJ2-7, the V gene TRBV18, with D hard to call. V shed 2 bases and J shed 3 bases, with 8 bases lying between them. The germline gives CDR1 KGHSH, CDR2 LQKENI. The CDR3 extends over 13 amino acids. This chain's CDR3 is CASSPSPHYEQYF. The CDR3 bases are TGTGCCAGCTCACCAAGTCCCCACTACGAGCAGTACTTC.

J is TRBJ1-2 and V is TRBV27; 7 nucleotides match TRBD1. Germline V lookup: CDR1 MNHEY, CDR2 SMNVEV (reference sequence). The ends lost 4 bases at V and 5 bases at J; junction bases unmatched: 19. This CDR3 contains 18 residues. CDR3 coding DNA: TGTGCCAGCAGTTCAAATCAGGGGGGTACAGGGGTTCGGTATGGCTACACCTTC. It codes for CASSSNQGGTGVRYGYTF.

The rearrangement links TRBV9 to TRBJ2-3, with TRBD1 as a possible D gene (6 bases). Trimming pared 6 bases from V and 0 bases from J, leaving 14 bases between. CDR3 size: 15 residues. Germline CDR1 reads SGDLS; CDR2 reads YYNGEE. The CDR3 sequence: CASNLGTTSTDTQYF. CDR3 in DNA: TGTGCCAGCAACCTCGGGACAACTAGCACAGATACGCAGTATTTT. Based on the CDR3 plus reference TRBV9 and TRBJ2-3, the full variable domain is DSGVTQTPKHLITATGQRVTLRCSPRSGDLSVYWYQQSLDQGLQFLIQYYNGEERAKGNILERFSAQQFPDLHSELNLSSLELGDSALYFCASNLGTTSTDTQYFGPGTRLTVL.

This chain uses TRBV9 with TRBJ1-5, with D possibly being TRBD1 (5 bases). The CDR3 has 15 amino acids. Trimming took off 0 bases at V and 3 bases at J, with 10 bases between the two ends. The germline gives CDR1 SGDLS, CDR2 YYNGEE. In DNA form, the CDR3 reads TGTGCCAGCAGCGTAGGGGGGTCGGACAATCAGCCCCAGCATTTT. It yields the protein CASSVGGSDNQPQHF.

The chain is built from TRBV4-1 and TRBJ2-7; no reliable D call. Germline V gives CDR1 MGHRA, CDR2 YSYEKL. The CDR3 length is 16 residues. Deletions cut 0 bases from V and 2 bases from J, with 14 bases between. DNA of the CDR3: TGCGCCAGCAGCCAAGATGAGATAGGGTGGACCTACGAGCAGTACTTC. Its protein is CASSQDEIGWTYEQYF.

CDR3 bases: TGTGCCAGCAGTGTGACAACGGACACAGCTAACTATGGCTACACCTTC. Translating it yields CASSVTTDTANYGYTF. J is TRBJ1-2 and V is TRBV27, with D tentatively TRBD1 (5 bases). V shed 5 bases and J shed 0 bases, with 16 bases lying between them. Germline values: CDR1 MNHEY, CDR2 SMNVEV (reference sequence). The CDR3 is 16 residues long.

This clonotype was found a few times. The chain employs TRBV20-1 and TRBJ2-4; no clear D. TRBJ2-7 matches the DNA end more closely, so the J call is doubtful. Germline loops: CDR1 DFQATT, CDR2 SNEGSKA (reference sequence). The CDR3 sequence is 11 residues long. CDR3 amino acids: CSAPSTYEQYF. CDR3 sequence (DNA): TGCAGTGCCCCCTCCACCTACGAGCAGTACTTC.

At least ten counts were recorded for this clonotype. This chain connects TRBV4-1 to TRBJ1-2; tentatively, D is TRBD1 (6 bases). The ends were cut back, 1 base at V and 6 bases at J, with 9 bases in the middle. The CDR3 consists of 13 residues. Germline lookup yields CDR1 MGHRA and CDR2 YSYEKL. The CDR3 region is CASSQVSGDGYTF. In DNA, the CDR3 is TGCGCCAGCAGCCAAGTATCAGGGGATGGCTACACCTTC.

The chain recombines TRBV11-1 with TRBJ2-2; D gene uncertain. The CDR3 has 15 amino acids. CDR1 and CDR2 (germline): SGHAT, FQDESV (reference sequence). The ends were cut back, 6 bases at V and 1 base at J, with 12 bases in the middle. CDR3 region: CASRFSRGNTGELFF. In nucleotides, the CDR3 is TGTGCCAGCAGGTTTAGCCGCGGGAACACCGGGGAGCTGTTTTTT.

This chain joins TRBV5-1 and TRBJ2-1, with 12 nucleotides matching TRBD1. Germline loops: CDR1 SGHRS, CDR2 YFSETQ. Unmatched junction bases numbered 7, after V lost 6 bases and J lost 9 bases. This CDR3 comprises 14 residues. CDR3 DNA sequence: TGCGCCAGCACCCGGGACAGGGGGCAGGGTGAGCAGTTCTTC. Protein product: CASTRDRGQGEQFF.

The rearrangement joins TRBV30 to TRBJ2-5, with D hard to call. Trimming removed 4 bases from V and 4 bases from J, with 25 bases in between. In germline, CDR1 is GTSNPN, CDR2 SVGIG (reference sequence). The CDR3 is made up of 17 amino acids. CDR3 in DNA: TGTGCCTGGACTCCTCGAGGTTGGCCATCCCAAGGAGAGACCCAGTACTTC. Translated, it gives CAWTPRGWPSQGETQYF.

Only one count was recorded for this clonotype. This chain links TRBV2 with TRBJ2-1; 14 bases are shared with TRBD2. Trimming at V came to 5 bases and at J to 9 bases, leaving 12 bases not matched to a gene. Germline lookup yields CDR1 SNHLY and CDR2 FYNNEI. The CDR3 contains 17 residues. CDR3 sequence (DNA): TGTGCCAGCAGTCTGCAGACTAGCGGGAGGGTCCAAGGTGAGCAGTTCTTC. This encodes CASSLQTSGRVQGEQFF.

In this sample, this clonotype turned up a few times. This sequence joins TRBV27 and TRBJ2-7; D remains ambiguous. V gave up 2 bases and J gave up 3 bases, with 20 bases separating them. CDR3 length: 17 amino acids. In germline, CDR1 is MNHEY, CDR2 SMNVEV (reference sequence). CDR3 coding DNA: TGTGCCAGCAGTTTAGCATCCGCCGCGAGATTCGGCTACGAGCAGTACTTC. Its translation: CASSLASAARFGYEQYF.

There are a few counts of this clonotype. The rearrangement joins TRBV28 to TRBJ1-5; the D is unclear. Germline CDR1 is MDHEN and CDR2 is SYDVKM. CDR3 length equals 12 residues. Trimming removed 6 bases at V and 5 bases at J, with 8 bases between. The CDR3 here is CASSSQDQPQHF. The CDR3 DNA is TGTGCCAGCAGCTCTCAGGATCAGCCCCAGCATTTT.

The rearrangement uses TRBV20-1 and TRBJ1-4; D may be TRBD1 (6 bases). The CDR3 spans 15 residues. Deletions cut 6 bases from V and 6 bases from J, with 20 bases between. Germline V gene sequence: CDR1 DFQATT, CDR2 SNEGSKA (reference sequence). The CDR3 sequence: CSASRGGAWDEKLFF. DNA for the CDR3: TGCAGTGCCAGCCGCGGGGGCGCGTGGGATGAAAAACTGTTTTTT.

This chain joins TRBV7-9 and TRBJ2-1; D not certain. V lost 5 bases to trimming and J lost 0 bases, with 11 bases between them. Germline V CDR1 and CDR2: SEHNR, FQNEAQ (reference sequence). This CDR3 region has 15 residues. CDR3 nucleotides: TGTGCCAGCAGCCAACTACAGAGCTCCTACAATGAGCAGTTCTTC. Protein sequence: CASSQLQSSYNEQFF.

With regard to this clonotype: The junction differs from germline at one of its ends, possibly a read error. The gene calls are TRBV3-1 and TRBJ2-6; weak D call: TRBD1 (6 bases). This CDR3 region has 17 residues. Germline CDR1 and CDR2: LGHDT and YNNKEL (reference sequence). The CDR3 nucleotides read TGTGCCAGCAGCCAAGGGACAGCCTCCTCTGAGGCCAACGTCCTGACTTTC. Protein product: CASSQGTASSEANVLTF.

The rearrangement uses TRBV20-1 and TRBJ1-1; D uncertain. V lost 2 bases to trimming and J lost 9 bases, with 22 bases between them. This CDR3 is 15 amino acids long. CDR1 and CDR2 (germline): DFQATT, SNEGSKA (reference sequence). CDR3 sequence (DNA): TGCAGTGCTAGACAGTTACAGCCGGTGGATTCTAAAGCTTTCTTT. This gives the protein CSARQLQPVDSKAFF.

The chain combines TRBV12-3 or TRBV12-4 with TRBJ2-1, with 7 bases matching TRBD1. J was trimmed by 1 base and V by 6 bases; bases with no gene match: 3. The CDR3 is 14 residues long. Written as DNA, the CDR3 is TGTGCCAGCAGATTGGGACAGTCCTACAATGAGCAGTTCTTC. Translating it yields CASRLGQSYNEQFF.